This T cell receptor beta chain was sequenced in a study of CD8+ T cells in alopecia areata. At the level of the study: Oral tofacitinib (5 to 10 mg twice daily) was administered to treated patients.

Trimming removed 5 bases from V and 1 base from J; junction bases left unmatched: 7. Germline V gene lookup returns CDR1 GTSNPN and CDR2 SVGIG (reference sequence). The CDR3 spans 15 residues. TCR sequencing used cDNA made by reverse transcription of extracted RNA. Only in-frame clones appear in the TCRdb table, and some are missing; sequencing was by immunoSEQ multiplex PCR. The repertoire holds 130,000 or so clones, with around 87% as singletons. This clone has just a few counts. Its antigen is unidentified. The sample carries other DNA sequences with the same CDR3. Study findings and constraints: The study found higher clonality in lesional than normal scalp, especially in alopecia totalis/universalis. It was observed that many expanded lesional clones persisted in scalp and blood during tofacitinib.

Noted treatment: oral pan-JAK inhibitor, 5-10 mg twice daily. The rearrangement uses TRBV30 and TRBJ2-5; 10 bases map to TRBD1. This material consisted of CD8+ T cells sorted from blood, taken at week 4, from a patient treated with tofacitinib. This TCR came from a human donor with alopecia areata. In DNA form, the CDR3 reads TGTGCCTGGGGACCGGGACAGGGGAGCCAAGAGACCCAGTACTTC. This encodes CAWGPGQGSQETQYF.